The 30 T cell receptor beta chains below come from one sample, sequenced in a study of blood T cells in healthy people across ages. The second PCR ran 7 to 11 cycles with a sample-barcoded 5' primer and J-beta primers. TCRdb re-called the 5' RACE reads through MiXCR, storing one row per CDR3 protein. The sample lists approximately 800,000 distinct CDR3 sequences, 53% seen once, with about 42% in the top ten. Sequencing was carried out using blood. These receptor sequences come from a man aged 80 or over in good health.

The gene calls are TRBV7-9 and TRBJ2-1; 7 positions match TRBD1. V trimming: 6 bases; J trimming: 8 bases; junction bases outside the gene matches: 7. The CDR3 extends over 13 amino acids. The germline CDR1 and CDR2 sequences are SEHNR and FQNEAQ (reference sequence). DNA of the CDR3: TGTGCCAGCAGGAGGGGGACAGTCGATGAGCAGTTCTTC. Translating gives CASRRGTVDEQFF.

A note on this clonotype: A junction boundary mismatches the germline segment, possibly from a read error. V and J are TRBV5-1 and TRBJ2-1, with 8 bases lining up with TRBD2. The CDR3 runs to 13 residues. CDR1 and CDR2 (germline): SGHRS, YFSETQ. Here the CDR3 DNA reads TGCGCCATCAGCTCTGCGGGGGGCAATGAGCAGTTCTTC. Translating gives CAISSAGGNEQFF.

The chain carries TRBV28 and TRBJ1-2, with D unresolved. V gave up 5 bases and J gave up 5 bases, with 15 bases separating them. CDR3 length equals 14 residues. In germline, CDR1 is MDHEN, CDR2 SYDVKM. This CDR3 reads CASSPGPPLYGYTF. CDR3 bases: TGTGCCAGCAGTCCCGGTCCCCCTCTGTATGGCTACACCTTC.

This clonotype appeared a few times. The chain carries TRBV20-1 and TRBJ2-7; 7 nucleotides line up with TRBD2. V gave up 2 bases and J gave up 1 base; unmatched junction bases: 8. CDR1 and CDR2 (germline): DFQATT, SNEGSKA (reference sequence). This CDR3 comprises 15 residues. CDR3 sequence (DNA): TGCAGTGCTAGAAGTCCTAGCGGTGTTTCCTACGAGCAGTACTTC. Translating gives CSARSPSGVSYEQYF.

This CDR3 reads CASSFRQMNTEAFF. The CDR3 DNA is TGCGCCAGCAGCTTTAGACAGATGAACACTGAAGCTTTCTTT. The gene calls are TRBV5-1 and TRBJ1-1, with TRBD1 as a possible D gene (5 bases). CDR1 is SGHRS and CDR2 is YFSETQ in the germline V gene. The CDR3 runs to 14 residues. Trimming removed 2 bases at V and 0 bases at J, with 8 bases between.

The chain uses TRBV7-6 and TRBJ2-7; D unclear. The length of the CDR3 is 15 residues. Per germline, CDR1 SGHVS and CDR2 FNYEAQ. Trimming stripped 6 bases from V and 6 bases from J, with 21 bases between. This CDR3 is CASSHTADGFGEQYF. CDR3 nucleotides: TGTGCCAGCAGTCATACTGCAGACGGCTTCGGCGAGCAGTACTTC.

This clonotype was counted between two and nine times. The chain links TRBV5-1 to TRBJ2-7; D is uncertain. In germline, CDR1 is SGHRS, CDR2 YFSETQ. V shed 2 bases and J shed 6 bases, with 15 bases lying between them. This CDR3 contains 14 residues. The CDR3 DNA follows: TGCGCCAGCAGCTTTGGGCCCCCCCCCGGCGAGCAGTACTTC. This sequence encodes CASSFGPPPGEQYF.

The chain couples TRBV28 to TRBJ2-6; D tentatively reads TRBD1 or TRBD2 (5 bases each). The CDR3 has 15 amino acids. The germline V gene encodes CDR1 MDHEN and CDR2 SYDVKM. The V end was cut by 6 bases, the J end by 0 bases, with 9 bases between. The CDR3 DNA follows: TGTGCCAGCAGGGGACGGTCCTCTGGGGCCAACGTCCTGACTTTC. As protein: CASRGRSSGANVLTF. The variable domain in full, completed from reference TRBV28 and TRBJ2-6, reads DVKVTQSSRYLVKRTGEKVFLECVQDMDHENMFWYRQDPGLGLRLIYFSYDVKMKEKGDIPEGYSVSREKKERFSLILESASTNQTSMYLCASRGRSSGANVLTFGAGSRLTVL.

This clonotype was observed a few times. The chain recombines TRBV18 with TRBJ2-7, with TRBD1 matching over 11 bases. The CDR3 runs to 14 residues. The V gene end was trimmed by 6 bases and the J gene end by 0 bases; junction bases not matched to a gene: 1. Germline lookup yields CDR1 KGHSH and CDR2 LQKENI. CDR3 coding DNA: TGTGCCAGCTCCGGGACAGGGGGCTCCTACGAGCAGTACTTC. Translation: CASSGTGGSYEQYF.

The table lists this clonotype with a few counts. The CDR3 DNA follows: TGCGCCAGCAGCCAACAGGCTAGCACAGATACGCAGTATTTT. Its protein product is CASSQQASTDTQYF. This rearrangement joins TRBV4-1 to TRBJ2-3, with D unresolved. This CDR3 comprises 14 residues. Germline V gene lookup returns CDR1 MGHRA and CDR2 YSYEKL. V gave up 2 bases and J gave up 0 bases, with 6 bases separating them.

The J gene is TRBJ1-4, the V gene TRBV20-1, with 7 nucleotides matching TRBD1. V shed 6 bases, J shed 5 bases, and the junction held 12 bases outside the gene matches. This CDR3 spans 15 amino acids. Germline values: CDR1 DFQATT, CDR2 SNEGSKA (reference sequence). The CDR3 reads CSANTPTGSNEKLFF. The CDR3 DNA reads as TGCAGTGCCAATACCCCGACAGGGAGCAATGAAAAACTGTTTTTT.

The V gene is TRBV6-1, the J gene TRBJ2-3, with D hard to call. The CDR3 spans 15 residues. V lost 4 bases and J 1 base, leaving 12 bases between the germline ends. Germline V gene data show CDR1 as MNHNS and CDR2 as SASEGT. The CDR3 reads CASSVELVGTDTQYF. The CDR3 bases are TGTGCCAGCAGTGTGGAGCTGGTCGGCACAGATACGCAGTATTTT.

The chain joins TRBV11-2 to TRBJ2-1, with D hard to call. There are 14 residues in the CDR3. Germline values: CDR1 SGHAT, CDR2 FQNNGV. V lost 3 bases and J 0 bases, leaving 6 bases between the germline ends. CDR3 nucleotide sequence: TGTGCCAGCAGCTTTCAGCTCTCCTACAATGAGCAGTTCTTC. It translates to CASSFQLSYNEQFF. Combining the CDR3 with reference TRBV11-2 and TRBJ2-1 gives the whole variable domain EAGVAQSPRYKIIEKRQSVAFWCNPISGHATLYWYQQILGQGPKLLIQFQNNGVVDDSQLPKDRFSAERLKGVDSTLKIQPAKLEDSAVYLCASSFQLSYNEQFFGPGTRLTVL.

This sequence joins TRBV6-1 and TRBJ2-1; 10 bases map to TRBD2. The ends lost 4 bases at V and 6 bases at J; junction bases unmatched: 6. The CDR3 length is 15 residues. Germline V gene lookup returns CDR1 MNHNS and CDR2 SASEGT. The CDR3: CASSVLAGEGNEQFF. CDR3 bases: TGTGCCAGCAGTGTCCTAGCGGGAGAGGGCAATGAGCAGTTCTTC.

The chain employs TRBV9 and TRBJ2-1; TRBD2 agrees at 9 bases. V gave up 4 bases and J gave up 7 bases; unmatched junction bases: 9. Germline V gene sequence: CDR1 SGDLS, CDR2 YYNGEE. CDR3 length equals 15 residues. The CDR3 sequence is CASSPRGGVANEQFF. For the CDR3, the DNA is TGTGCCAGCAGCCCCCGCGGGGGGGTGGCGAATGAGCAGTTCTTC.

The chain carries TRBV10-3 and TRBJ2-7; 9 bases are a match to TRBD2. In germline, CDR1 is ENHRY, CDR2 SYGVKD. Losses at the gene ends were 8 bases for V and 0 bases for J; bases not matched to a gene: 8. The CDR3 spans 15 residues. The CDR3 nucleotides are TGTGCCATCGCGGGCGGGGGGGACGGCTCCTACGAGCAGTACTTC. It specifies CAIAGGGDGSYEQYF.

The chain carries TRBV9 and TRBJ2-7; 10 bases agree with TRBD2. The J segment lost 7 bases and the V segment lost 0 bases, leaving 10 bases of the junction unmatched. CDR1 is SGDLS, CDR2 YYNGEE, per germline. The CDR3 consists of 16 residues. This CDR3 is CASSVAASGSLSEQYF. In DNA form, the CDR3 reads TGTGCCAGCAGCGTAGCCGCTAGCGGGAGCTTGAGTGAGCAGTACTTC.

V and J are TRBV5-1 and TRBJ2-5; weak D call: TRBD1 (5 bases). Germline-derived CDR1 and CDR2 are SGHRS and YFSETQ. The CDR3 spans 14 residues. V lost 5 bases, J lost 5 bases, and 16 bases lay in between. The CDR3 sequence is CASSHQSGKETQYF. The CDR3 nucleotides read TGCGCCAGCAGTCATCAGTCAGGGAAGGAGACCCAGTACTTC.

This sequence joins TRBV7-9 and TRBJ1-5, with D possibly TRBD1 on 5 matching bases. The CDR3 covers 17 residues. CDR1 and CDR2 (germline): SEHNR, FQNEAQ (reference sequence). Trimming removed 0 bases from V and 5 bases from J, with 17 bases in between. The CDR3 reads CASSLAGGTERDQPQHF. The CDR3 nucleotides read TGTGCCAGCAGCTTAGCGGGGGGGACCGAGAGGGATCAGCCCCAGCATTTT.

The chain couples TRBV7-9 to TRBJ1-4; 8 nucleotides agree with TRBD1. V trimming: 5 bases; J trimming: 4 bases; junction bases outside the gene matches: 15. The CDR3 spans 18 residues. From germline, CDR1 is SEHNR and CDR2 FQNEAQ (reference sequence). CDR3 residues: CASSKRQGLANRNEKLFF. For the CDR3, the DNA is TGTGCCAGCAGCAAGCGACAGGGGTTGGCGAATCGTAATGAAAAACTGTTTTTT.

V and J are TRBV30 and TRBJ1-2; no reliable D call. V was trimmed by 0 bases and J by 6 bases, leaving 14 bases between them. This CDR3 region has 14 residues. Germline V gene sequence: CDR1 GTSNPN, CDR2 SVGIG (reference sequence). The CDR3 sequence: CAWSVLIGDDGYTF. The CDR3 coding sequence is TGTGCCTGGAGTGTACTGATAGGAGACGATGGCTACACCTTC.

CDR3 sequence: CASSLWDLLGSGAYNEQFF. CDR3 bases: TGTGCCAGCAGCTTATGGGATCTCCTCGGGAGCGGAGCCTACAATGAGCAGTTCTTC. This sequence joins TRBV11-2 and TRBJ2-1; D possibly corresponds to TRBD2 (6 bases). CDR3 length: 19 residues. V was clipped by 2 bases and J by 2 bases, with 22 bases between them. In germline, CDR1 is SGHAT, CDR2 FQNNGV. Together with reference TRBV11-2 and TRBJ2-1, the CDR3 gives the full variable domain: EAGVAQSPRYKIIEKRQSVAFWCNPISGHATLYWYQQILGQGPKLLIQFQNNGVVDDSQLPKDRFSAERLKGVDSTLKIQPAKLEDSAVYLCASSLWDLLGSGAYNEQFFGPGTRLTVL.

This chain uses TRBV6-1 with TRBJ2-3; 7 bases agree with TRBD2. With V trimmed by 11 bases and J by 2 bases, 19 bases remained unmatched. The CDR3 runs 17 residues. Germline values: CDR1 MNHNS, CDR2 SASEGT. CDR3 DNA sequence: TGTGCCGTCTACCGGGAGGTAGCGGCTCTCCTCACAGATACGCAGTATTTT. Protein sequence: CAVYREVAALLTDTQYF.

This chain connects TRBV2 to TRBJ2-3; a weak D match, TRBD1 (6 bases). CDR3 size: 14 residues. Per germline, CDR1 SNHLY and CDR2 FYNNEI. V shed 8 bases and J shed 2 bases, with 14 bases lying between them. DNA for the CDR3: TGTGCCAGCGTCGGCGGACAGTCCACAGATACGCAGTATTTT. Protein sequence: CASVGGQSTDTQYF.

The chain uses TRBV11-3 and TRBJ1-1; D remains unclear. Germline CDR1 SGHNT, CDR2 YENEEA. There are 13 residues in the CDR3. The V end was cut by 5 bases, the J end by 4 bases, with 11 bases between. The CDR3 region is CASSGSVVTEAFF. The DNA for the CDR3 is TGTGCCAGCAGCGGAAGTGTGGTCACTGAAGCTTTCTTT. Combining the CDR3 with reference TRBV11-3 and TRBJ1-1 gives the whole variable domain EAGVVQSPRYKIIEKKQPVAFWCNPISGHNTLYWYLQNLGQGPELLIRYENEEAVDDSQLPKDRFSAERLKGVDSTLKIQPAELGDSAVYLCASSGSVVTEAFFGQGTRLTVV.

The chain is built from TRBV7-2 and TRBJ2-7, with 13 bases lining up with TRBD2. Losses at the gene ends were 6 bases for V and 6 bases for J; bases not matched to a gene: 8. The CDR3 loop spans 15 amino acids. Germline CDR1 is SGHTA and CDR2 is FQGNSA. In nucleotides, the CDR3 is TGTGCCAGCAGTAGAGGACTAGCGGGAGTTAGCGAGCAGTACTTC. This codes for CASSRGLAGVSEQYF.

This sequence joins TRBV27 and TRBJ1-5, with D tentatively TRBD1 (6 bases). Per germline, CDR1 MNHEY and CDR2 SMNVEV (reference sequence). This CDR3 contains 15 residues. Trimming shortened V by 6 bases and J by 2 bases, and 14 bases separated the two germline ends. Here the CDR3 DNA reads TGTGCCAGCAGCCCACAGGGACTGGGCAATCAGCCCCAGCATTTT. Its translation: CASSPQGLGNQPQHF.

The chain is built from TRBV5-1 and TRBJ1-5; no clear D gene. There are 15 residues in the CDR3. CDR1 SGHRS and CDR2 YFSETQ come from the germline V gene. The V end was cut by 4 bases, the J end by 0 bases, with 11 bases between. The CDR3 reads CASSLGRSSNQPQHF. Written as DNA, the CDR3 is TGCGCCAGCAGCCTAGGACGTAGTAGCAATCAGCCCCAGCATTTT.

The V call is TRBV20-1, the J call TRBJ2-1; tentatively, D is TRBD2 (6 bases). Germline V gene sequence: CDR1 DFQATT, CDR2 SNEGSKA (reference sequence). The CDR3 loop spans 13 amino acids. Trimming shortened V by 2 bases and J by 7 bases, and 12 bases separated the two germline ends. The CDR3 nucleotides are TGCAGTGCTAGAACGGGAGATAAGAATGAGCAGTTCTTC. It is translated as CSARTGDKNEQFF.

This chain links TRBV29-1 with TRBJ1-2; 10 nucleotides align to TRBD1. V was clipped by 8 bases and J by 6 bases; unmatched bases: 3. Germline V gene data show CDR1 as SQVTM and CDR2 as ANQGSEA. This CDR3 region has 11 residues. The CDR3 reads CSIDRGHGYTF. As DNA, the CDR3 is TGCAGCATAGACAGGGGGCATGGCTACACCTTC.